Presented here are 32 T cell receptor beta chains from one specimen sequenced in a study of blood T cells in healthy people across ages. The second PCR ran roughly 7 to 12 cycles with a sample-barcoded 5' primer and J-beta primers. TCRdb used MiXCR to reprocess the 5' RACE reads, holding one entry per CDR3 protein. The profile shows 550,000 to 750,000 distinct CDR3 sequences, roughly 21% of them singletons. Input material: blood. Receptors originate from an older man in good health.

This clonotype was picked up many times. This chain links TRBV10-3 with TRBJ2-5; D might be TRBD1 or TRBD2, each matching 5 bases. Germline lookup yields CDR1 ENHRY and CDR2 SYGVKD. This CDR3 comprises 14 residues. Trimming took off 8 bases at V and 2 bases at J, with 15 bases between the two ends. The CDR3 DNA is TGTGCCATCGGGTTCCGGGACGGACAAGAGACCCAGTACTTC. It specifies CAIGFRDGQETQYF.

This clonotype has just a few counts. V is TRBV12-3 or TRBV12-4 and J is TRBJ2-5; a possible D gene is TRBD1 (6 bases). The CDR3 is 15 amino acids. Between the trimmed V and J ends, which lost 5 bases and 5 bases, there was a span of 18 bases. In DNA form, the CDR3 reads TGTGCCAGCAGTCAAGCTGACAGGCCCCGTGAGACCCAGTACTTC. Translation gives CASSQADRPRETQYF.

The gene calls are TRBV6-5 and TRBJ2-7; 7 positions agree with TRBD1. Unmatched junction bases numbered 9, after V lost 0 bases and J lost 7 bases. Germline CDR1 MNHEY, CDR2 SVGAGI. CDR3 length: 15 amino acids. The CDR3 is CASSYSGTGVREQYF. CDR3 coding DNA: TGTGCCAGCAGTTACTCGGGTACAGGGGTCAGGGAGCAGTACTTC.

The chain joins TRBV29-1 to TRBJ2-1, with D perhaps matching TRBD2 (5 bases). The CDR3 consists of 15 residues. V was clipped by 0 bases and J by 1 base, with 10 bases between them. In germline, CDR1 is SQVTM, CDR2 ANQGSEA. CDR3 DNA: TGCAGCGTTGAAGAGGAGGCATCTTCCTACAATGAGCAGTTCTTC. The encoded protein is CSVEEEASSYNEQFF.

This clonotype was seen a handful of times. The chain uses TRBV10-3 and TRBJ2-1; no clear D. Deletions cut 3 bases from V and 5 bases from J, with 14 bases between. The germline V gene encodes CDR1 ENHRY and CDR2 SYGVKD. The CDR3 is made up of 15 amino acids. CDR3 sequence (DNA): TGTGCCATCAGTGACCGGCCAAGATCCGACAATGAGCAGTTCTTC. Translated, it gives CAISDRPRSDNEQFF.

The chain links TRBV12-3 or TRBV12-4 to TRBJ1-5; weak D call: TRBD1 (6 bases). V shed 6 bases and J shed 5 bases, with 11 bases lying between them. This CDR3 region has 13 residues. The CDR3 sequence: CASSPRGDQPQHF. The CDR3 nucleotides are TGTGCCAGCAGCCCCAGGGGAGATCAGCCCCAGCATTTT.

This clonotype has just a few counts. This sequence joins TRBV20-1 and TRBJ2-5, with D perhaps matching TRBD1 or TRBD2 (5 bases each). V lost 3 bases to trimming and J lost 4 bases, with 9 bases between them. CDR1 and CDR2 from the germline V gene are DFQATT and SNEGSKA (reference sequence). The CDR3 runs 12 residues. The CDR3 sequence is CSARARGETQYF. The CDR3 DNA is TGCAGTGCTAGGGCGAGGGGAGAGACCCAGTACTTC.

This clonotype occurred a few times. This chain joins TRBV20-1 and TRBJ1-1; D not resolved. Germline V lookup: CDR1 DFQATT, CDR2 SNEGSKA (reference sequence). The ends were cut back, 3 bases at V and 0 bases at J, with 11 bases in the middle. CDR3 size: 14 residues. In DNA form, the CDR3 reads TGCAGTGCTAGTCTGGGCCACATGAACACTGAAGCTTTCTTT. This translates into CSASLGHMNTEAFF.

This clonotype was observed at least ten times. The chain uses TRBV14 and TRBJ2-1, with a possible D match to TRBD2 (5 bases). The length of the CDR3 is 16 residues. CDR1 and CDR2 from the germline V gene are SGHDN and FVKESK. V gave up 4 bases and J gave up 0 bases, with 13 bases separating them. In DNA form, the CDR3 reads TGTGCCAGCAGCCTAAGGACTCCCAGCTCCTACAATGAGCAGTTCTTC. This gives the protein CASSLRTPSSYNEQFF. The variable domain in full, completed from reference TRBV14 and TRBJ2-1, reads EAGVTQFPSHSVIEKGQTVTLRCDPISGHDNLYWYRRVMGKEIKFLLHFVKESKQDESGMPNNRFLAERTGGTYSTLKVQPAELEDSGVYFCASSLRTPSSYNEQFFGPGTRLTVL.

This clonotype was seen a handful of times. The J gene is TRBJ2-7, the V gene TRBV3-1; possibly TRBD2 for D (6 bases). Germline loops: CDR1 LGHDT, CDR2 YNNKEL (reference sequence). V lost 0 bases to trimming and J lost 0 bases, with 12 bases between them. The CDR3 is 16 amino acids. This CDR3 is CASSQERDWSSYEQYF. The CDR3 DNA sequence: TGTGCCAGCAGCCAAGAGAGGGACTGGAGCTCCTACGAGCAGTACTTC.

The chain employs TRBV19 and TRBJ1-5; 8 bases fit TRBD1. The CDR3 length is 15 residues. V shed 4 bases, J shed 3 bases, and the junction held 5 bases outside the gene matches. The germline CDR1 and CDR2 sequences are LNHDA and SQIVND (reference sequence). CDR3 nucleotides: TGTGCCAGTAGTAGCGGGACAGGAAACAATCAGCCCCAGCATTTT. This encodes CASSSGTGNNQPQHF. The full variable domain, its missing parts supplied by reference TRBV19 and TRBJ1-5, is DGGITQSPKYLFRKEGQNVTLSCEQNLNHDAMYWYRQDPGQGLRLIYYSQIVNDFQKGDIAEGYSVSREKKESFPLTVTSAQKNPTAFYLCASSSGTGNNQPQHFGDGTRLSIL.

V gene TRBV19 combines with J gene TRBJ1-4, with D possibly TRBD1 on 5 matching bases. The CDR3 is 16 amino acids. Between the trimmed V and J ends, which lost 4 bases and 0 bases, there was a span of 12 bases. Looked up from germline, CDR1 is LNHDA and CDR2 is SQIVND (reference sequence). CDR3: CASSSQGAATNEKLFF. The CDR3 bases are TGTGCCAGTAGTAGCCAGGGAGCAGCAACTAATGAAAAACTGTTTTTT.

The sample holds a few counts of this clonotype. The V call is TRBV27, the J call TRBJ2-5, with a possible D match to TRBD2 (5 bases). The J call is in doubt because the DNA end fits TRBJ2-7 better. CDR3 length equals 16 residues. Germline assignment: CDR1 MNHEY and CDR2 SMNVEV (reference sequence). For the CDR3, the DNA is TGTGCCAGCAGCCGTGGTAAACCGGGATTTTCCTACGAGCAGTACTTC. This gives the protein CASSRGKPGFSYEQYF.

This clonotype has just a few counts. The genes are TRBV3-1 and TRBJ2-2, with 8 bases identical to TRBD2. The CDR3 is made up of 15 amino acids. Trimming removed 3 bases from V and 6 bases from J; junction bases left unmatched: 6. The germline V gene has CDR1 LGHDT and CDR2 YNNKEL (reference sequence). The CDR3 DNA is TGTGCCAGCAGCCAGGGGCTAGCGGGTCCCGGGGAGCTGTTTTTT. This encodes CASSQGLAGPGELFF.

This clonotype was recorded at least ten times. The chain links TRBV6-2 or TRBV6-3 to TRBJ2-1; D is perhaps TRBD2 (5 bases). The CDR3 loop spans 19 amino acids. Germline loops: CDR1 MNHEY, CDR2 SVGEGT. V dropped 2 bases and J dropped 3 bases, with 23 bases sitting between them. This chain's CDR3 is CASSYEGGRDSLIYNEQFF. The DNA of the CDR3 is TGTGCCAGCAGTTACGAGGGCGGCCGAGATTCACTCATCTACAATGAGCAGTTCTTC.

In this sample, this clonotype turned up a few times. The rearrangement joins TRBV7-2 to TRBJ2-5, with D possibly TRBD1 on 5 matching bases. V was cut by 5 bases and J by 4 bases, with 14 bases left in between. CDR1 and CDR2 (germline): SGHTA, FQGNSA. The CDR3 totals 14 residues. The CDR3 nucleotides are TGTGCCAGCAGCCCACAGGTCTCCGCAGAGACCCAGTACTTC. The encoded protein is CASSPQVSAETQYF.

The sample holds a few counts of this clonotype. The J gene is TRBJ2-1, the V gene TRBV20-1; 13 bases are shared with TRBD2. The length of the CDR3 is 16 residues. Trimming cost V 0 bases and J 8 bases; bases outside gene matches: 7. The V gene's germline CDR1 is DFQATT and CDR2 SNEGSKA (reference sequence). CDR3: CSARDSQGLAGDEQFF. The CDR3 DNA sequence: TGCAGTGCTAGAGATAGTCAAGGACTAGCGGGAGATGAGCAGTTCTTC.

The V gene is TRBV20-1, the J gene TRBJ2-1; 14 bases fit TRBD2. In germline, CDR1 is DFQATT, CDR2 SNEGSKA (reference sequence). The V gene end was trimmed by 3 bases and the J gene end by 3 bases; junction bases not matched to a gene: 4. The CDR3 has 16 residues. CDR3 residues: CSARSGTSGSYNEQFF. Written as DNA, the CDR3 is TGCAGTGCTAGGTCAGGGACTAGCGGGAGCTACAATGAGCAGTTCTTC.

The V call is TRBV7-9, the J call TRBJ1-1; D might be TRBD1 (6 bases). CDR3 length equals 14 residues. Germline V gene sequence: CDR1 SEHNR, CDR2 FQNEAQ (reference sequence). V gave up 4 bases and J gave up 4 bases, with 13 bases separating them. DNA for the CDR3: TGTGCCAGCAGCTCGGTACAGGGTCCCACTGAAGCTTTCTTT. Translated, it gives CASSSVQGPTEAFF.

This clonotype was picked up a small number of times. J is TRBJ2-7 and V is TRBV24-1, with D unclear. V was shortened by 4 bases and J by 6 bases, with 15 bases between the two germline ends. The germline CDR1 and CDR2 sequences are KGHDR and SFDVKD. CDR3 length equals 14 residues. The CDR3: CATSERTDGSEQYF. The CDR3 DNA sequence: TGTGCCACCAGTGAGCGGACGGATGGGTCCGAGCAGTACTTC.

Ten or more counts support this clonotype. The rearrangement joins TRBV2 to TRBJ1-4; 8 bases agree with TRBD1. This CDR3 has 14 residues. Germline CDR1 is SNHLY and CDR2 is FYNNEI. Losses at the gene ends were 6 bases for V and 4 bases for J; bases not matched to a gene: 4. The CDR3 region is CASSPDRGNEKLFF. The CDR3 DNA sequence: TGTGCCAGCAGCCCCGACAGGGGTAATGAAAAACTGTTTTTT.

In its sample, this clonotype was seen once. The chain joins TRBV20-1 to TRBJ1-2; 8 bases are shared with TRBD1. V was clipped by 4 bases and J by 8 bases; unmatched bases: 6. The germline CDR1 and CDR2 sequences are DFQATT and SNEGSKA (reference sequence). The CDR3 runs 12 residues. The CDR3 reads CSATGQGLGYTF. The CDR3 DNA reads as TGCAGTGCTACCGGACAGGGTTTAGGCTACACCTTC.

This clonotype was picked up a small number of times. This chain links TRBV27 with TRBJ2-7, with D perhaps TRBD2 (6 bases). Germline CDR1 is MNHEY and CDR2 is SMNVEV (reference sequence). V gave up 2 bases and J gave up 2 bases, with 10 bases separating them. The CDR3 has 14 residues. In nucleotides, the CDR3 is TGTGCCAGCAGTTTAAGGGGAGGCACCTACGAGCAGTACTTC. Protein sequence: CASSLRGGTYEQYF.

The rearrangement joins TRBV2 to TRBJ2-2; 7 nucleotides match TRBD2. This CDR3 comprises 14 residues. With 8 bases clipped from V and 4 bases from J, the junction kept 7 bases outside the gene matches. CDR1 is SNHLY, CDR2 FYNNEI, per germline. CDR3 DNA sequence: TGTGCCAGCGGCGGGAGTACGGGCACCGGGGAGCTGTTTTTT. Protein sequence: CASGGSTGTGELFF.

This clonotype has only a few counts. The J gene is TRBJ2-1, the V gene TRBV12-3 or TRBV12-4; 11 positions match TRBD2. The CDR3 has 16 residues. V trimming: 5 bases; J trimming: 10 bases; junction bases outside the gene matches: 13. The CDR3 sequence is CASSLLLAGASGEQFF. CDR3 DNA sequence: TGTGCCAGCAGTCTCCTACTAGCGGGGGCCTCGGGAGAGCAGTTCTTC.

A note on this clonotype: Its ends do not fully match the called genes, so a read error is possible. The rearrangement uses TRBV12-3 or TRBV12-4 and TRBJ2-7; 11 nucleotides line up with TRBD2. The CDR3 has 14 amino acids. The CDR3 DNA sequence: TGTGCCGGCAGTTTAGATACTAGCGGGAGCGAGCAGTACTTC. Translation gives CAGSLDTSGSEQYF.

V usage is TRBV5-1 and J usage is TRBJ1-4; no firm D call. The CDR3 has 15 amino acids. Germline-derived CDR1 and CDR2 are SGHRS and YFSETQ. Trimming stripped 0 bases from V and 4 bases from J, with 10 bases between. The DNA for the CDR3 is TGCGCCAGCAGCTTGGGGGAACACAGTAATGAAAAACTGTTTTTT. Translated: CASSLGEHSNEKLFF.

This clonotype appeared a few times. The chain is built from TRBV7-2 and TRBJ2-1; D gene ambiguous. Germline V gene sequence: CDR1 SGHTA, CDR2 FQGNSA. The ends were cut back, 5 bases at V and 8 bases at J, with 19 bases in the middle. The CDR3 contains 15 residues. As DNA, the CDR3 is TGTGCCAGCAGCCCAGGCTGGCTAGTTAAGGATGAGCAGTTCTTC. The encoded protein is CASSPGWLVKDEQFF.

A few counts support this clonotype. The CDR3 DNA sequence: TGTGCCAGCAAGCGACAGGGTTTAAGCTCCTACAATGAGCAGTTCTTC. Protein sequence: CASKRQGLSSYNEQFF. The chain employs TRBV7-9 and TRBJ2-1, with 7 bases that match TRBD1. CDR3 length equals 16 residues. Trimming removed 7 bases from V and 0 bases from J; junction bases left unmatched: 9. The germline CDR1 and CDR2 sequences are SEHNR and FQNEAQ (reference sequence).

The table lists this clonotype with a few counts. The chain employs TRBV27 and TRBJ2-6; D remains ambiguous. Trimming left V 1 base short and J 1 base short, with 17 bases between. From germline, CDR1 is MNHEY and CDR2 SMNVEV (reference sequence). The CDR3 length is 19 residues. CDR3 coding DNA: TGTGCCAGCAGTTTATTGGGCACAGAAATCCGATCTGGGGCCAACGTCCTGACTTTC. It specifies CASSLLGTEIRSGANVLTF.

This chain joins TRBV7-3 and TRBJ2-1; tentatively, D is TRBD2 (6 bases). Between the trimmed V and J ends, which lost 2 bases and 10 bases, there was a span of 18 bases. CDR3 length equals 15 residues. Germline V gene data show CDR1 as SGHTA and CDR2 as FQGTGA. The CDR3 is CASSLVASDHGEQFF. For the CDR3, the DNA is TGTGCCAGCAGCTTAGTAGCTAGCGACCACGGCGAGCAGTTCTTC.

Many counts were recorded for this clonotype. The chain is built from TRBV4-3 and TRBJ2-7, with 16 bases identical to TRBD2. CDR1 is LGHNA, CDR2 YSLEER, per germline. The CDR3 loop spans 18 amino acids. J was trimmed by 2 bases and V by 0 bases; bases with no gene match: 4. CDR3 DNA: TGCGCCAGCAGCCAAGAACCGGGGACTAGCGGGAGGGCCTACGAGCAGTACTTC. It encodes CASSQEPGTSGRAYEQYF.